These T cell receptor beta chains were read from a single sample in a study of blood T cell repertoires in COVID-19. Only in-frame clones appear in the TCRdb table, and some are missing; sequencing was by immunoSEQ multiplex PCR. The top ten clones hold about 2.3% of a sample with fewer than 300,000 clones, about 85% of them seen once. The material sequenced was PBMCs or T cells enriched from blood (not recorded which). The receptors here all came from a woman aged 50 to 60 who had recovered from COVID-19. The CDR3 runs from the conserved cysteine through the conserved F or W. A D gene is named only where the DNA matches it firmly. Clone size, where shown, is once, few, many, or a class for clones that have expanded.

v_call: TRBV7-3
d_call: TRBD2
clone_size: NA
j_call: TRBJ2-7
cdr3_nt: TGTGCCAGCAGCCCCCAGCCTAGCGGGTCCTACGAGCAGTACTTC
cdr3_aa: CASSPQPSGSYEQYF

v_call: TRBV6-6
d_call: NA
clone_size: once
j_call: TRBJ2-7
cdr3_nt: TGTGCCAGCAGTTACCGGGACACTTCCTACGAGCAGTACTTC
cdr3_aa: CASSYRDTSYEQYF

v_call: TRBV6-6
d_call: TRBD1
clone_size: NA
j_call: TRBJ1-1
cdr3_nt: TGTGCCAGCAGGGGGGGACAGGGGGCCGGCACTGAAGCTTTCTTT
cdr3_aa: CASRGGQGAGTEAFF

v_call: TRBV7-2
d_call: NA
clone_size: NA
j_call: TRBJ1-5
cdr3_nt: TGTGCCAGCAGCCAGACAGGCTACAATCAGCCCCAGCATTTT
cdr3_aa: CASSQTGYNQPQHF

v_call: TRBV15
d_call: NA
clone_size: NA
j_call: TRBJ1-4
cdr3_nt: TGTGCCACCAGCAGAGCAACAGGGAGTGAAAAACTGTTTTTT
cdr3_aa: CATSRATGSEKLFF

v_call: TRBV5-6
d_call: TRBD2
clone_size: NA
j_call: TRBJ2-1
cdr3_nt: TGTGCCAGCAGCCCTACTAGCGGGATATACAATGAGCAGTTCTTC
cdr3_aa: CASSPTSGIYNEQFF

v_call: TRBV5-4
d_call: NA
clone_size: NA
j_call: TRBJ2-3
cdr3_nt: TGTGCCAGCAGTCGTTCCGGGACAAGGGATACGCAGTATTTT
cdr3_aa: CASSRSGTRDTQYF

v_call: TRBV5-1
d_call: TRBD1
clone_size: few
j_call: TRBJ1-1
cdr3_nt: TGCGCCAGCAGCTTGGAAAGGGGGCGCGTAATGTCTGAAGCTTTCTTT
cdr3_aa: CASSLERGRVMSEAFF

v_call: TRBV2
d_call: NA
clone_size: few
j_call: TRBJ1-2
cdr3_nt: TGTGCCAGCAGCTGGACAGAGAGGGCTGGCTACACCTTC
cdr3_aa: CASSWTERAGYTF

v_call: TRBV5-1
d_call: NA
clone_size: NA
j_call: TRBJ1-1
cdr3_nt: TGCGCCAGCAGCTTGGGATCAGGGATGGCTGAAGCTTTCTTT
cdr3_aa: CASSLGSGMAEAFF

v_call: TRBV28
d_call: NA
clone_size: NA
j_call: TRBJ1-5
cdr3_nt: TGTGCCAGCAGCCCTGCGGGGGGGGAGCAGCCCCAGCATTTT
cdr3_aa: CASSPAGGEQPQHF

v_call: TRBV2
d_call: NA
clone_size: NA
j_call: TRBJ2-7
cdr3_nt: TGTGCCAGCAGTGTGACAGGCTACGAGCAGTACTTC
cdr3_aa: CASSVTGYEQYF

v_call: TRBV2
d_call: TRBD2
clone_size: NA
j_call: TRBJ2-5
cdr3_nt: TGTGCCAGCATTCGGGGGGGCAACGAAGAGACCCAGTACTTC
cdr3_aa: CASIRGGNEETQYF

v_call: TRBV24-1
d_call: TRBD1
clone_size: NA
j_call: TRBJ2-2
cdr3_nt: TGTGCCACCAGTGATCCCGGGACAGGGGCGGAGCTGTTTTTT
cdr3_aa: CATSDPGTGAELFF

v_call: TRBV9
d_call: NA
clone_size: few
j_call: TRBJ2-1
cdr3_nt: TGTGCCAGCAGCGTAGCTTTGCGGGGTAGCAATGAGCAGTTCTTC
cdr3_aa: CASSVALRGSNEQFF

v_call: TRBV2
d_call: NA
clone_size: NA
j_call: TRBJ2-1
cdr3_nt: TGTGCCAGCAGTGAAGTATCACGGGGGGCTGGTTTATACAATGAGCAGTTCTTC
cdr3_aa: CASSEVSRGAGLYNEQFF

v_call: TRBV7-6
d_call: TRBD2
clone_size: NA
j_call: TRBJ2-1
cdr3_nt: TGTGCCAGCAGCTTAGTTAGCGGGAGGGCCACGGCCTACAATGAGCAGTTCTTC
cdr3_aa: CASSLVSGRATAYNEQFF

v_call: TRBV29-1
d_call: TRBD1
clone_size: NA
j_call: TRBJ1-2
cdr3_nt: TGCAGCGTTCCCGGGACAGAAGTTGGCTACACCTTC
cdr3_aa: CSVPGTEVGYTF

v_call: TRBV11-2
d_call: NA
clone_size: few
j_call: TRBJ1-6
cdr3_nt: TGTGCCAGCAGCCTAAATTGGAATTCACCCCTCCACTTT
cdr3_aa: CASSLNWNSPLHF

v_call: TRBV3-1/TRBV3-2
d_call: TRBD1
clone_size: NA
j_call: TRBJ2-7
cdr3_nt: TGTGCCAGCAGCCCAAGGACAGGGCGCTACGAGCAGTACTTC
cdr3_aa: CASSPRTGRYEQYF

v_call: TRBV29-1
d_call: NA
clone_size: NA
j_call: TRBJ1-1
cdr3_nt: TGCAGCGTCCGACTAGGCGGGACGGACACTGAAGCTTTCTTT
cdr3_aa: CSVRLGGTDTEAFF

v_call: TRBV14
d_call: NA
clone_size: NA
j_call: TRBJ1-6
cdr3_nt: TGTGCCAGCAGCCAAGATCGGCAGGGCCTACTCTATAATTCACCCCTCCACTTT
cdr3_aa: CASSQDRQGLLYNSPLHF

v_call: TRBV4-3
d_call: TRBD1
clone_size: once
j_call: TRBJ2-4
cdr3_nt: TGCGCCAGCAGCCACTGGACAGGGGGTGGGAAAAACATTCAGTACTTC
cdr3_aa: CASSHWTGGGKNIQYF

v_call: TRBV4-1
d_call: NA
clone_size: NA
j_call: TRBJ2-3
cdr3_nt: TGCGCCAGCAGCCAACATCTAGCCAGAGGGTCCCCACAGTCTACGCAGTATTTT
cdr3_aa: CASSQHLARGSPQSTQYF

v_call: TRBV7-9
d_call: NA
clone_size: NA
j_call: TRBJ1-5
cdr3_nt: TGTGCCAGCAGCTCCGATTATAAAGGGCGGGAACAGCCCCAGCATTTT
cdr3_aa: CASSSDYKGREQPQHF

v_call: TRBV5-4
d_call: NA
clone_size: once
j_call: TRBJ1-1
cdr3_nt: TGTGCCAGCAGCTTGGGCCCCCTATTCACTGAAGCTTTCTTT
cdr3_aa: CASSLGPLFTEAFF

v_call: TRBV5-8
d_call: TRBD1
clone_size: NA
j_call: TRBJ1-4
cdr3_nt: TGTGCCAGCAGTGTGGGACAGGGTACTGAAAAACTGTTTTTT
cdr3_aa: CASSVGQGTEKLFF

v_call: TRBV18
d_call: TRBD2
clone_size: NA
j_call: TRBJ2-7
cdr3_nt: TGTGCCAGCTCACCATCACTAGCGGACGAGCAGTACTTC
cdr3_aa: CASSPSLADEQYF

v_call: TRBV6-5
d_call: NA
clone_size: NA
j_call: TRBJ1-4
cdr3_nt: TGTGCCAGCAGTTACTCGGCAGGGTCGTATGAAAAACTGTTTTTT
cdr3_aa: CASSYSAGSYEKLFF

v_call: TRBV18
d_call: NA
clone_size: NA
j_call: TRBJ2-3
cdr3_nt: TGTGCCAGCTCCCGCGTTACTAGCACAGATACGCAGTATTTT
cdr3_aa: CASSRVTSTDTQYF

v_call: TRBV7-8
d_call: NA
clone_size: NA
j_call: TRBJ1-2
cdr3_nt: TGTGCCAGCAGCCCTAAGGGGGGGAACTATGGCTACACCTTC
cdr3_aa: CASSPKGGNYGYTF

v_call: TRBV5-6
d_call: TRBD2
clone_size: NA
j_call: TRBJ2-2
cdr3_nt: TGTGCCAGCAGCCCAACGCGAGCGGGGGGGCGGTACACCGGGGAGCTGTTTTTT
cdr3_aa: CASSPTRAGGRYTGELFF

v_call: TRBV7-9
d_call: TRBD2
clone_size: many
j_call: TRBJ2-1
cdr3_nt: TGTGCCAGCAGCCCAAACAGCGGGAGCTCCTACAATGAGCAGTTCTTC
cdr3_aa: CASSPNSGSSYNEQFF

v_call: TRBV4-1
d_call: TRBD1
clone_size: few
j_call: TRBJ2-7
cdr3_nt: TGCGCCAGCAGCCAAGGGGACAGCTACGAGCAGTACTTC
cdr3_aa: CASSQGDSYEQYF

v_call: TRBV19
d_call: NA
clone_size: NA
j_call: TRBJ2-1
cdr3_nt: TGTGCCAGTAGTATCCGAAGGCGGAGGGGGCGTCAACCCTACAATGAGCAGTTCTTC
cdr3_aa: CASSIRRRRGRQPYNEQFF

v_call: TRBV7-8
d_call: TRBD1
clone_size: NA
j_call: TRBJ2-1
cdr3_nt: TGTGCCAGCAGCTTAGAAGGCAGGGGGTTCTCCTACAATGAGCAGTTCTTC
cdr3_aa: CASSLEGRGFSYNEQFF

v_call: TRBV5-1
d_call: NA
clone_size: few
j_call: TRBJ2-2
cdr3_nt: TGCGCCAGTGCGAAGGGGGGGAGCACGGACACCGGGGAGCTGTTTTTT
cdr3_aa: CASAKGGSTDTGELFF

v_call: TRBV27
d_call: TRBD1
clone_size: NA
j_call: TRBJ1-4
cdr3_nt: TGTGCCAGCAAGCGACAGGGGCGGGAAAAACTGTTTTTT
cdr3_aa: CASKRQGREKLFF

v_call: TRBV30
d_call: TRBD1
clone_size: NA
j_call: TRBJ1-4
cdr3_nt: TGTGCCTTACTAGACAGGGGGCTTCATGAAAAACTGTTTTTT
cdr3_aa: CALLDRGLHEKLFF

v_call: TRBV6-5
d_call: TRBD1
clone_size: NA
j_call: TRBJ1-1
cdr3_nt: TGTGCCAGCAGTTCCATGACAGGGGACACTGAAGCTTTCTTT
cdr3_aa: CASSSMTGDTEAFF

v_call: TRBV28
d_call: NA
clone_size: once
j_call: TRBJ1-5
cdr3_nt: TGTGCCAGCAGAAAATCCGGGACAACTTATAGCAATCAGCCCCAGCATTTT
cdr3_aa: CASRKSGTTYSNQPQHF

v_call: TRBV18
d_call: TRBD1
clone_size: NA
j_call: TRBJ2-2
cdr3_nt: TGTGCCAGCTCACCCGGACAGGGGGACACCGGGGAGCTGTTTTTT
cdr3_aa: CASSPGQGDTGELFF

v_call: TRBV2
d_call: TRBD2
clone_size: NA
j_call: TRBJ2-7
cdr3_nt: TGTGCCAGCAACTTAGCGGGGTTAATCTCCTACGAGCAGTACTTC
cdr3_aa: CASNLAGLISYEQYF

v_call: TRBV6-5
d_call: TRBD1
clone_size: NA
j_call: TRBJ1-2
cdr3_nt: TGTGCCAGCAGACCCTCGGGACAGACTAACTATGGCTACACCTTC
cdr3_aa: CASRPSGQTNYGYTF

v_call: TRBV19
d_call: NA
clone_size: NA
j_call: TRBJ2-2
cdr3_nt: TGTGCCAGTAGTCGATACAGGGAGAACACCGGGGAGCTGTTTTTT
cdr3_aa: CASSRYRENTGELFF

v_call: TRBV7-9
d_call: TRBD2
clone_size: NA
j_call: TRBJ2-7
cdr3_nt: TGTGCCAGCAGCTTAGAACTAGCGGGGTACGAGCAGTACTTC
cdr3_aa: CASSLELAGYEQYF

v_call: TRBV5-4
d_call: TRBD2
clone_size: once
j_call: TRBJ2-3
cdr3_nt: TGTGCCAGCAGCTTGCCAGCGGGGGGCACAGATACGCAGTATTTT
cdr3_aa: CASSLPAGGTDTQYF

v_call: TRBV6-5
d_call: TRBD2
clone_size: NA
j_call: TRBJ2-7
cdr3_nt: TGTGCCAGCAGTTACTCTTGGGCTAGCGGGAGTTACGAGCAGTACTTC
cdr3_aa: CASSYSWASGSYEQYF

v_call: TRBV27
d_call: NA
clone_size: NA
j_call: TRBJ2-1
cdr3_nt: TGTGCCAGCGCCCGGTTGGTAAGTGGTACAGGTACGCAGTTCTTC
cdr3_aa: CASARLVSGTGTQFF

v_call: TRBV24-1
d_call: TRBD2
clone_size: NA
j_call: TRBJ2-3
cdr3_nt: TGTGCCACCAGTGATTTCGGGACTAGCGGCACAGATACGCAGTATTTT
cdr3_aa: CATSDFGTSGTDTQYF

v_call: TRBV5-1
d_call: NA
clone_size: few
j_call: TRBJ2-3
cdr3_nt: TGCGCCAGCAGCCCGGGGGGCTTATTGGGAACAGATACGCAGTATTTT
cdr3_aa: CASSPGGLLGTDTQYF

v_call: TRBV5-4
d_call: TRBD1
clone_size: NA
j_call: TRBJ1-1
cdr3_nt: TGTGCCAGCAGCCGGACAGGTAGGGCTGAAGCTTTCTTT
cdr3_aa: CASSRTGRAEAFF